These 3 T cell receptor beta chains were all obtained from the same sample, sequenced in a study of T cell changes during pregnancy in multiple sclerosis. The protocol was immunoSEQ multiplex PCR, while the TCRdb copy is restricted to in-frame clones and leaves out a portion. The repertoire consists of about 48,000 clones, with about 90% occurring once and the leading ten covering roughly 1.2%. Here the sequenced sample was CD4+ T cells from peripheral blood mononuclear cells, taken in the second trimester of pregnancy. Receptor source: a female donor with multiple sclerosis, enrolled in a pregnancy study.

This clone occurred a few times. The CDR3 DNA is TGTGCCAGCAGCACGACTCAGGGGAGCTATGGCTACACCTTC. Encoded protein: CASSTTQGSYGYTF. The chain uses TRBV5-6 and TRBJ1-2, with D possibly being TRBD1 (6 bases). The germline V and J ends were trimmed by 4 bases and 4 bases, with 14 bases remaining between them. Germline V gene sequence: CDR1 SGHDT, CDR2 YYEEEE. This CDR3 has 14 residues.

The V gene is TRBV10-3, the J gene TRBJ2-7; D is possibly TRBD2 (5 bases). Germline V lookup: CDR1 ENHRY, CDR2 SYGVKD. V was trimmed by 4 bases and J by 6 bases, leaving 13 bases between them. The CDR3 has 13 amino acids. The CDR3 DNA follows: TGTGCCATCAGTGCCAAGGACGGGGTCGAGCAGTACTTC. Protein sequence: CAISAKDGVEQYF.

The chain links TRBV2 to TRBJ1-3; D is unclear. Trimming stripped 8 bases from V and 0 bases from J, with 20 bases between. The CDR3 loop spans 17 amino acids. In germline, CDR1 is SNHLY, CDR2 FYNNEI. The CDR3 here is CASSTTGKILSGNTIYF. As DNA, the CDR3 is TGTGCCAGCTCGACGACGGGGAAGATACTCTCTGGAAACACCATATATTTT.